The 8 T cell receptor beta chains in this list originate from one sample, sequenced in a study of blood T cell repertoires in COVID-19. Sequencing used immunoSEQ multiplex PCR; TCRdb keeps in-frame clones, though not all of them. The sample lists a few hundred thousand clones, 82% occurring once. The sequenced sample was PBMCs or T cells enriched from blood (not recorded which). These receptors were obtained from a middle-aged man who had been exposed to COVID-19.

The chain recombines TRBV19 with TRBJ1-3; D is perhaps TRBD1 (6 bases). This CDR3 region has 13 residues. The germline V gene encodes CDR1 LNHDA and CDR2 SQIVND (reference sequence). Trimming took 8 bases from V and 4 from J, leaving 12 bases between them. For the CDR3, the DNA is TGTGCCAGTGGGGGGGGCCTAGGAAACACCATATATTTT. This sequence encodes CASGGGLGNTIYF.

V usage is TRBV7-2 and J usage is TRBJ2-7; tentatively, D is TRBD2 (6 bases). V dropped 1 base and J dropped 9 bases, with 13 bases sitting between them. Germline CDR1 SGHTA, CDR2 FQGNSA. CDR3 size: 13 residues. CDR3 residues: CASSLGAREVQYF. CDR3 nucleotides: TGTGCCAGCAGCTTAGGGGCTAGGGAGGTGCAGTACTTC.

This chain links TRBV12-5 with TRBJ2-2; D may be TRBD2 (6 bases). This CDR3 region has 13 residues. V lost 8 bases to trimming and J lost 6 bases, with 13 bases between them. Germline-derived CDR1 and CDR2 are LGHNT and FRNRAP. The CDR3 spells CASSSESSGELFF. CDR3 coding DNA: TGTGCTAGTTCTAGCGAGTCATCCGGGGAGCTGTTTTTT.

The chain carries TRBV7-8 and TRBJ2-2; TRBD1 matches at 9 bases. Losses at the gene ends were 5 bases for V and 3 bases for J; bases not matched to a gene: 4. Germline loops: CDR1 SGHVS, CDR2 FQNEAQ. The length of the CDR3 is 15 residues. The CDR3 sequence: CASSAGQGYTGELFF. The CDR3 bases are TGTGCCAGCAGCGCCGGACAGGGGTACACCGGGGAGCTGTTTTTT.

This chain connects TRBV7-2 to TRBJ2-7, with D perhaps TRBD1 (5 bases). The CDR3 extends over 16 amino acids. With 0 bases removed from V and 2 bases from J, the gap between germline ends came to 14 bases. Germline V gene data show CDR1 as SGHTA and CDR2 as FQGNSA. The CDR3 DNA reads TGTGCCAGCAGCTTAGCGCAGCGACAGAGGCCCTACGAGCAGTACTTC. This codes for CASSLAQRQRPYEQYF.

The CDR3 protein is CAWSVTGGTEAFF. The CDR3 nucleotides read TGTGCCTGGAGTGTAACAGGAGGGACTGAAGCTTTCTTT. The chain combines TRBV30 with TRBJ1-1; possible D gene TRBD1, 5 bases. This CDR3 spans 13 amino acids. Germline CDR1 GTSNPN, CDR2 SVGIG (reference sequence). The V gene lost 0 bases and the J gene lost 5 bases, with 10 bases spanning the gap.

The chain is built from TRBV27 and TRBJ2-1; a possible D gene is TRBD1 (5 bases). Per the germline V gene, CDR1 is MNHEY and CDR2 is SMNVEV (reference sequence). The V gene lost 6 bases and the J gene lost 5 bases, with 14 bases spanning the gap. The CDR3 is 14 amino acids. The CDR3 loop reads CASRGPGGHNEQFF. The CDR3 DNA reads TGTGCCAGCAGGGGGCCAGGCGGTCACAATGAGCAGTTCTTC.

The table lists this clone with a few counts. The genes are TRBV6-5 and TRBJ2-7; TRBD1 matches 10 bases. Germline loops: CDR1 MNHEY, CDR2 SVGAGI. The CDR3 extends over 13 amino acids. V was pared by 7 bases and J by 6 bases, with 6 bases of the junction left unmatched. The CDR3 loop is CASNDRGRGEQYF. CDR3 coding DNA: TGTGCCAGCAACGACAGGGGGCGCGGCGAGCAGTACTTC.